Sequencing of this T cell receptor (beta chain) was carried out in a study of T cell responses to AZD1222 COVID-19 vaccine. In the case of this clone: Its antigen is not identified.

The CDR3 is 14 residues long. Germline V gene data show CDR1 as ENHRY and CDR2 as SYGVKD. Trimming stripped 3 bases from V and 5 bases from J, with 11 bases between. Whole-study findings and limits: Two AZD1222 doses significantly raised spike-specific TCR breadth and depth over controls.

The protocol was immunoSEQ multiplex PCR, while the TCRdb copy is restricted to in-frame clones and leaves out a portion. The table lists under 120,000 clones, more than 90% of them singletons. The specimen comprised peripheral blood, sampled on day 0 of AZD1222 vaccination. The origin of this receptor is an adult in good health. The chain couples TRBV10-3 to TRBJ2-1, with D unresolved. CDR3: CAISERSTDNEQFF. The CDR3 DNA reads as TGTGCCATCAGTGAAAGGAGCACAGACAATGAGCAGTTCTTC.